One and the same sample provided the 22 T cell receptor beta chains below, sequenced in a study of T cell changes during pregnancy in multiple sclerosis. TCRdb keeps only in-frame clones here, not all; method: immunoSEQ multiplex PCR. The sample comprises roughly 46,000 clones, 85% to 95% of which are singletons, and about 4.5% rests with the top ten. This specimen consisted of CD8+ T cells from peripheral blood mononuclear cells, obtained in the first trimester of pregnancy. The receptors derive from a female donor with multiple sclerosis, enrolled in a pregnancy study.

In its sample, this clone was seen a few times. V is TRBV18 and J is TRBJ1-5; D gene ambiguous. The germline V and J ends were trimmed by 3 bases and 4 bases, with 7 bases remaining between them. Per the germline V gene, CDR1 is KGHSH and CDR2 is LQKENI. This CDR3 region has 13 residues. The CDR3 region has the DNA TGTGCCAGCTCACCTGACGGGAATCAGCCCCAGCATTTT. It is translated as CASSPDGNQPQHF.

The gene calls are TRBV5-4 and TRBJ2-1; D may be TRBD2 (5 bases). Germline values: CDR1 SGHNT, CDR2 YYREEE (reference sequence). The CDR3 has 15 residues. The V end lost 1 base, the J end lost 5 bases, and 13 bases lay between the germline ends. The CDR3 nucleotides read TGTGCCAGCAGCTTGACTTGGGAGAATCACAATGAGCAGTTCTTC. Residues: CASSLTWENHNEQFF.

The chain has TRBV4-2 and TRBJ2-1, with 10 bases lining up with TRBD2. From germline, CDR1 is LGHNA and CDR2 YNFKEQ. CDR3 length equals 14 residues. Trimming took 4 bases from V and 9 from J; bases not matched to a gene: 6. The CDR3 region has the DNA TGTGCCAGCAGCCTCAGCGGGGGGGGGAGTGAGCAGTTCTTC. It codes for CASSLSGGGSEQFF.

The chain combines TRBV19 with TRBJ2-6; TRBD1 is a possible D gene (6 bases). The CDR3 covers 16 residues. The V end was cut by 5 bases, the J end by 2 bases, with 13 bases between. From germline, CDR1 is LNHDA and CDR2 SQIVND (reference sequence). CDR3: CASSLFTGTGANVLTF. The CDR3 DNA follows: TGTGCCAGTAGTCTATTTACAGGGACTGGGGCCAACGTCCTGACTTTC.

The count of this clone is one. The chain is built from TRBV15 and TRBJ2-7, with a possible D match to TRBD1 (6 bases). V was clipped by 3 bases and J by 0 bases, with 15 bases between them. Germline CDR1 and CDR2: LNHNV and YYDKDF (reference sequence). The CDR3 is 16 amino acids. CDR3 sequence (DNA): TGTGCCACCAGCAGCCCCCCGTACAGGGTCTCCTACGAGCAGTACTTC. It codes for CATSSPPYRVSYEQYF. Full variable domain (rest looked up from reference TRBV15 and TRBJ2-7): DAMVIQNPRYQVTQFGKPVTLSCSQTLNHNVMYWYQQKSSQAPKLLFHYYDKDFNNEADTPDNFQSRRPNTSFCFLDIRSPGLGDTAMYLCATSSPPYRVSYEQYFGPGTRLTVT.

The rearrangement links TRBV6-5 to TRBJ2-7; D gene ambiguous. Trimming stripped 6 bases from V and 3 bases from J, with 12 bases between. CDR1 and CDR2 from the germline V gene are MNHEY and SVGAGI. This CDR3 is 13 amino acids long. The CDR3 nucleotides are TGTGCCAGCAGCCATAACCAGAACTACGAGCAGTACTTC. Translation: CASSHNQNYEQYF.

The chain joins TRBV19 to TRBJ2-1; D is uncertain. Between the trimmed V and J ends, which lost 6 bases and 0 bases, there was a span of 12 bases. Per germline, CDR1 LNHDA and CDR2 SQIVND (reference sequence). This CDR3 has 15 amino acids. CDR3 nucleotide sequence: TGTGCCAGTAGCCCGGCGGCAAGCTCCTACAATGAGCAGTTCTTC. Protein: CASSPAASSYNEQFF.

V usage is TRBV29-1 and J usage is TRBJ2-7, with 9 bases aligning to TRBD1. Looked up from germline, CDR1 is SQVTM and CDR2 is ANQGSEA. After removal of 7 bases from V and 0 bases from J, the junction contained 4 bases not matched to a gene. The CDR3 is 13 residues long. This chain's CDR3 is CSAKDRGSYEQYF. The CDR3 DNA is TGCAGCGCTAAGGACAGGGGCTCCTACGAGCAGTACTTC.

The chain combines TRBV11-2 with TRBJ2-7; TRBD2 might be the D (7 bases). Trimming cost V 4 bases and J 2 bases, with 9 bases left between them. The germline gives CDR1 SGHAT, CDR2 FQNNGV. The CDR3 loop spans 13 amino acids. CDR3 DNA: TGTGCCAGCAGCTACGGGGGGCCCTACGAGCAGTACTTC. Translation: CASSYGGPYEQYF.

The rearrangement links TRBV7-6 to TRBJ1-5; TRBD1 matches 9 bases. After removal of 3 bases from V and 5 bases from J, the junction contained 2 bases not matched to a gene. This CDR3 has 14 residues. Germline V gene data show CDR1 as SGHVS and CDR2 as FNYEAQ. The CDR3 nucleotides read TGTGCCAGCAGCTTGGGACAGGGTGATCAGCCCCAGCATTTT. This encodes CASSLGQGDQPQHF.

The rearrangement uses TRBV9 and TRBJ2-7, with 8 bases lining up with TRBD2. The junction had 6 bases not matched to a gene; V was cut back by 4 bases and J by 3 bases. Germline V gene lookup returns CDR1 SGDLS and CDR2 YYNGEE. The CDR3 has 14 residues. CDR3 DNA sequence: TGTGCCAGCAGCCGGGAGGGTTTAGTCTACGAGCAGTACTTC. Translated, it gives CASSREGLVYEQYF.

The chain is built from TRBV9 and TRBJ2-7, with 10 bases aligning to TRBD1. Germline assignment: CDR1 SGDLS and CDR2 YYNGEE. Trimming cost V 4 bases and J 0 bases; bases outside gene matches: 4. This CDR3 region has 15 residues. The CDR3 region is CASSHRQGASYEQYF. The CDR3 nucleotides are TGTGCCAGCAGCCACAGACAGGGGGCCTCCTACGAGCAGTACTTC.

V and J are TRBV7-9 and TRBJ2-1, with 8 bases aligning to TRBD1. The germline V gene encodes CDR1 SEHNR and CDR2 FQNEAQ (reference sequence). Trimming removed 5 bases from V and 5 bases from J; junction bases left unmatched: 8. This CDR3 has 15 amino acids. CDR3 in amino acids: CASSPRDRRHNEQFF. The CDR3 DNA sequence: TGTGCCAGCAGCCCAAGGGACAGGAGGCACAATGAGCAGTTCTTC.

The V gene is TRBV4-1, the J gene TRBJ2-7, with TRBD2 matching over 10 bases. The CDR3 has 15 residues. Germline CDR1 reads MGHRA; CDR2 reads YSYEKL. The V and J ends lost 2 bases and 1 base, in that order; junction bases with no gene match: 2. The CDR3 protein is CASSQIAGGSYEQYF. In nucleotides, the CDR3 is TGCGCCAGCAGCCAAATAGCGGGGGGATCCTACGAGCAGTACTTC.

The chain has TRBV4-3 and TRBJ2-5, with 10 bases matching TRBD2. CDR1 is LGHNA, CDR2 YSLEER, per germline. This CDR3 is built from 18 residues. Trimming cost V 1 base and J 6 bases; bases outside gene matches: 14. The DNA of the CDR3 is TGCGCCAGCAGCCAAGCTTACCGGGGTAGCGGGGGGCTGAAGACCCAGTACTTC. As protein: CASSQAYRGSGGLKTQYF.

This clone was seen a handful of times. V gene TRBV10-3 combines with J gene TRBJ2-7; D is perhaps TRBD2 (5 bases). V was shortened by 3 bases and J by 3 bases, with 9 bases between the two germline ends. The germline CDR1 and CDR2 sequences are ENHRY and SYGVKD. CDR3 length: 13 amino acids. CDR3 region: CAISERDGYEQYF. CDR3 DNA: TGTGCCATCAGTGAACGGGATGGCTACGAGCAGTACTTC.

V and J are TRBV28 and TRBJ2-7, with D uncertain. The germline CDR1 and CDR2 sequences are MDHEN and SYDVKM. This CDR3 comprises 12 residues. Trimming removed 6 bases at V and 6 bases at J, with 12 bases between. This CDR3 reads CASRSFSPEQYF. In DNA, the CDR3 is TGTGCCAGCAGGTCCTTCTCCCCCGAGCAGTACTTC. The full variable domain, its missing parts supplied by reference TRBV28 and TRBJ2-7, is DVKVTQSSRYLVKRTGEKVFLECVQDMDHENMFWYRQDPGLGLRLIYFSYDVKMKEKGDIPEGYSVSREKKERFSLILESASTNQTSMYLCASRSFSPEQYFGPGTRLTVT.

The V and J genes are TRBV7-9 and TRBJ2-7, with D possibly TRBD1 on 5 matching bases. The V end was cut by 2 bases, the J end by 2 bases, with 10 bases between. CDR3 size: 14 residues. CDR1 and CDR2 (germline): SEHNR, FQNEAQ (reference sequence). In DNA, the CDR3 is TGTGCCAGCAGCTTATTCGGCAGGGCCTACGAGCAGTACTTC. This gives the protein CASSLFGRAYEQYF.

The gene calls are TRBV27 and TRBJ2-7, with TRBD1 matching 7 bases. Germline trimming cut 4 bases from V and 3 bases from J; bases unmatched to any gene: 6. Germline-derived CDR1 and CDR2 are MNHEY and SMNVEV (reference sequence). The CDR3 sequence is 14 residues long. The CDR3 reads CASSSRQGVYEQYF. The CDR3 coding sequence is TGTGCCAGCAGTTCCCGACAGGGTGTCTACGAGCAGTACTTC.

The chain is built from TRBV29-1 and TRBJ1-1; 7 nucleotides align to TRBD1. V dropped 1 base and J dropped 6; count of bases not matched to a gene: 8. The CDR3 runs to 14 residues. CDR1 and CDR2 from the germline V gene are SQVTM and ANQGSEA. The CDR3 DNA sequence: TGCAGCGTTGAAGCTCTAGACAGGGCGCCTGAAGCTTTCTTT. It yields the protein CSVEALDRAPEAFF.

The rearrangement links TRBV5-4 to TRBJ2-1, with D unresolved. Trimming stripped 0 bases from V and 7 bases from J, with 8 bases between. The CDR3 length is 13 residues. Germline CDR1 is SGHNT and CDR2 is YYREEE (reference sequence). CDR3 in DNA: TGTGCCAGCAGCTTGGGACGGAGTAATGAGCAGTTCTTC. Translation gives CASSLGRSNEQFF.

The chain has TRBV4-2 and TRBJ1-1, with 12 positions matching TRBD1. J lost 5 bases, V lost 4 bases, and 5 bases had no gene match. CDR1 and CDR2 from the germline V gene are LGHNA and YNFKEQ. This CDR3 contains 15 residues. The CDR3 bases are TGTGCCAGCAGCCCGGGACAGGGGGCGAAGACTGAAGCTTTCTTT. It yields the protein CASSPGQGAKTEAFF.